The clone carrying this T cell receptor (beta chain) appeared a few times. Its cognate antigen is unknown. The data were taken from a study of T cells in localized non-small cell lung cancer. The study, taken as a whole, reports: Across samples, adjacent lung featured a median roughly 50 of the top 100 tumor clones.

This CDR3 has 14 amino acids. Trimming took 2 bases from V and 6 from J, leaving 11 bases between them. Germline CDR1 and CDR2: MDHEN and SYDVKM. Some clones are missing from TCRdb's copy, which holds only in-frame ones; the method was immunoSEQ multiplex PCR. The data contain around 2,000 clones, 20% to 30% of them singletons. Sequenced material: lung tumor tissue, taken before any cancer treatment. V usage is TRBV28 and J usage is TRBJ1-3; no firm D call. The source of this sequence is a woman aged 35-75 years with stage II squamous cell lung carcinoma. The CDR3 sequence: CASSLGAIENTIYF. Here the CDR3 DNA reads TGTGCCAGCAGTTTAGGAGCCATTGAAAACACCATATATTTT. The variable domain in full, with the rest retrieved from reference TRBV28 and TRBJ1-3, is DVKVTQSSRYLVKRTGEKVFLECVQDMDHENMFWYRQDPGLGLRLIYFSYDVKMKEKGDIPEGYSVSREKKERFSLILESASTNQTSMYLCASSLGAIENTIYFGEGSWLTVV.